These T cell receptor beta chains were read from a single sample in a study of OX40 agonist ivuxolimab in advanced cancers. Method: immunoSEQ multiplex PCR; TCRdb's copy keeps in-frame clones and lacks some. This repertoire shows fewer than 65,000 clones, roughly 80% found once; its top ten account for under 4.5%. The sample consisted of CD4+ or CD8+ T cells sorted from blood, taken in a trial of the OX40 agonist ivuxolimab. These receptors originate from an adult with an advanced solid tumor such as melanoma, head and neck, liver or kidney cancer. CDR3s include the opening cysteine and the closing phenylalanine or tryptophan. A D gene is named only where the DNA matches it firmly. Expanded clones are given a class, and other clones once, few, many or no size at all.

v_call,clone_size,j_call,d_call,cdr3_nt,cdr3_aa
TRBV27,-,TRBJ1-5,-,TGTGCCAGCAACAAAAAGGGGAGGGGTTGGGGTCAGCCCCAGCATTTT,CASNKKGRGWGQPQHF
TRBV5-1,-,TRBJ2-5,-,TGCGCCAGCAGCCCCCGCCCGAGGGGAGAGACCCAGTACTTC,CASSPRPRGETQYF
TRBV6-6,-,TRBJ2-7,-,TGTGCCAGCAGACCGACCGGGACACTTGGCGAGCAGTACTTC,CASRPTGTLGEQYF
TRBV19,-,TRBJ1-5,-,TGTGCCAGTAGTATGGATACCCATCAGCCCCAGCATTTT,CASSMDTHQPQHF
TRBV18,-,TRBJ2-1,TRBD2,TGTGCCAGCTCACCATCCCCCCTTAGCGGGGCCGGGAATGAGCAGTTCTTC,CASSPSPLSGAGNEQFF
TRBV19,-,TRBJ2-4,-,TGTGCCAGTAGTATAGATGCCTTCTCGACCGGGGTAGCCAAAAACATTCAGTACTTC,CASSIDAFSTGVAKNIQYF
TRBV21-1,once,TRBJ2-7,-,TGTGCCAGCAGCAAAAGGGAGGGTCCCCCTTACTACGAGCAGTACTTC,CASSKREGPPYYEQYF
TRBV6-1,few,TRBJ1-5,-,TGTGCCAGCAGTGAAGCGCTCGGAGGGGCTTGGGTAGGCAATCAGCCCCAGCATTTT,CASSEALGGAWVGNQPQHF
TRBV6-5,-,TRBJ2-7,-,TGTGCCAGCACCCAAGGAGGATCCTACGAGCAGTACTTC,CASTQGGSYEQYF
TRBV18,-,TRBJ1-1,TRBD1,TGTGCCAGCCATACGACAGGGGGAACTGAAGCTTTCTTT,CASHTTGGTEAFF
TRBV11-3,-,TRBJ1-1,-,TGTGCCAGCAGCCACTATACTGAAGCTTTCTTT,CASSHYTEAFF
TRBV14,-,TRBJ2-5,-,TGTGCCAGCAGCCTGACCGGGGTGAGCACCCAGTACTTC,CASSLTGVSTQYF
TRBV30,-,TRBJ2-1,TRBD2,TGTGCCTGGAGGGGGGGGCTAGCGGGCAACAATGAGCAGTTCTTC,CAWRGGLAGNNEQFF
TRBV5-4,-,TRBJ2-5,-,TGTGCCAGCAGCTCCGGGACGTTCCAAGAGACCCAGTACTTC,CASSSGTFQETQYF
TRBV19,-,TRBJ1-4,-,TGTGCCAGTAGTATCGGAACGGGGGCGCGGACTAATGAAAAACTGTTTTTT,CASSIGTGARTNEKLFF
TRBV7-2,-,TRBJ2-7,TRBD2,TGTGCCAGCAGCCTCCGCACCGGGACTAGCTCCTACGAGCAGTACTTC,CASSLRTGTSSYEQYF
TRBV30,-,TRBJ1-1,-,TGTGCCTGGAGTGTACAGTTGAACACTGAAGCTTTCTTT,CAWSVQLNTEAFF
TRBV4-3,-,TRBJ2-7,-,TGCGCCAGCAGCCAAGGGCTACTGTACGAGCAGTACTTC,CASSQGLLYEQYF
TRBV5-1,once,TRBJ2-7,TRBD2,TGCGCCAGCAGCTTGGCCCCGTCTAGCGGGAGGGACGAGCAGTACTTC,CASSLAPSSGRDEQYF
TRBV28,-,TRBJ1-5,TRBD1,TGTGCCAGCGCGGGACAGAGTTATCAGCCCCAGCATTTT,CASAGQSYQPQHF
TRBV5-6,-,TRBJ2-3,TRBD2,TGTGCCAGCAGCCTAGTGCTAGCGGCCACAGATACGCAGTATTTT,CASSLVLAATDTQYF
TRBV10-3,-,TRBJ2-1,-,TGTGCCATCGGTCCCAATGAGCAGTTCTTC,CAIGPNEQFF
TRBV20-1,many,TRBJ2-1,TRBD1,TGCAGTGCTCCCCGGACAGGGGAGCAGTTCTTC,CSAPRTGEQFF
TRBV4-1,-,TRBJ2-5,TRBD1,TGCGCCAGCAGCCTGACAGGGGGCTCTGGCGAGACCCAGTACTTC,CASSLTGGSGETQYF
TRBV6-1,few,TRBJ2-7,TRBD1,TGTGCCAGCAGTGAAGCGGGGACAGGTCAGTACTTC,CASSEAGTGQYF
TRBV7-8,-,TRBJ1-5,TRBD1,TGTGCCAGCAGTATAAGACAGGGGGGAGATCAGCCCCAGCATTTT,CASSIRQGGDQPQHF
TRBV5-4,-,TRBJ2-7,-,TGTGCCAGCAGCTTGGGGGGGACGGGGCCCGAGCAGTACTTC,CASSLGGTGPEQYF
TRBV18,-,TRBJ2-2,-,TGTGCCAGCTCACCCCGCGGCCTTGGGAGGCTGTTTTTT,CASSPRGLGRLFF
TRBV23-1,-,TRBJ1-5,TRBD1,TGCGCCAGCAGTCAATCGCGGCAGGGGGCTCAGATTCAGCCCCAGCATTTT,CASSQSRQGAQIQPQHF
TRBV5-1,-,TRBJ2-3,-,TGCGCCAGCAGCTTGAGTATTAGCGTGGATACGCAGTATTTT,CASSLSISVDTQYF
TRBV27,few,TRBJ1-6,-,TGTGCCAGCAGTTATCTCGGGCAGGGAGGCTCACCCCTCCACTTT,CASSYLGQGGSPLHF
TRBV27,-,TRBJ2-5,-,TGTGCCAGCAGACTAGGTAGTAGTGAGACCCAGTACTTC,CASRLGSSETQYF
TRBV18,once,TRBJ2-5,TRBD1,TGTGCCAGCTCACCTTCCCAGGGGGCTAGGGAGACCCAGTACTTC,CASSPSQGARETQYF
TRBV4-2,few,TRBJ1-6,TRBD1,TGTGCCAGCAGCTCGAGGGACAGGGGTTCACCCCTCCACTTT,CASSSRDRGSPLHF
TRBV7-2,once,TRBJ1-2,-,TGTGCCAGCAGGTTAGGGGCCGTGGGCTACACCTTC,CASRLGAVGYTF
TRBV6-9,-,TRBJ1-4,-,TGTGCCAGCAGTCAAAATGAAAAACTGTTTTTT,CASSQNEKLFF